One TCR beta chain is described in this entry. Its specificity is unknown. RNA transcripts served as the template for amplifying TCR beta CDR3 regions. The TCR CDR3 was amplified in a first-round RT-PCR using the HTBI primer set. TCRdb recomputed calls from the multiplex PCR reads with MiXCR, one row per CDR3 protein. This sample carries around 300,000 distinct CDR3 sequences, about 20% of them seen once, and the ten largest clones take under 65%. V lost 5 bases and J lost 4, with 11 bases in between. This CDR3 comprises 13 residues. Germline-derived CDR1 and CDR2 are SGHVS and FNYEAQ. This sample is part of a study of T cells in Graves' hyperthyroidism and ophthalmopathy. Study findings and constraints: A model built on 13 V-J features separated ophthalmopathy from stable hyperthyroidism.

The cohort's ophthalmopathy patients, a group with duration under 3 months, had a Clinical Activity Score of at least 3 and a NOSPECS grade of at least 4. The material sequenced was blood. This TCR came from a man aged 30-40 years with Graves' ophthalmopathy. The chain employs TRBV7-6 and TRBJ1-1; D might be TRBD1 (6 bases). The CDR3 loop is CASSQGQRTEAFF. Written as DNA, the CDR3 is TGTGCCAGCAGCCAGGGGCAGCGCACTGAAGCTTTCTTT.